Below are 2 T cell receptor beta chains sequenced from a single sample in a study of glioma-infiltrating T cells. TCR alpha and beta CDR3 regions were amplified from RNA using iRepertoire nested multiplex PCR. Each CDR3 protein gets one entry after TCRdb re-called the multiplex PCR reads with MiXCR. Counted here are more than 95,000 distinct CDR3 sequences, roughly 30% occurring once; the ten biggest clones make up approximately 43%. Sequencing was performed on glioma tissue, nonneoplastic brain tissue, or PBMCs (not recorded which). The receptors here all came from a human donor with low-grade glioma or glioblastoma, undergoing nonglioma brain surgery, or in good health (not recorded which).

The sample holds a few counts of this clonotype. The chain recombines TRBV10-3 with TRBJ2-3; either TRBD1 or TRBD2 may fit D (5 bases each). Looked up from germline, CDR1 is ENHRY and CDR2 is SYGVKD. Trimming took 1 base from V and 0 from J, leaving 14 bases between them. This CDR3 contains 17 residues. Written as DNA, the CDR3 is TGTGCCATCAGTGAGTTCTCGGGACGTTATAGCACAGATACGCAGTATTTT. This translates into CAISEFSGRYSTDTQYF.

This clonotype was detected only a few times. The V call is TRBV11-3, the J call TRBJ2-3; D may be TRBD2 (5 bases). CDR1 is SGHNT, CDR2 YENEEA, per germline. CDR3 length equals 12 residues. V was cut by 6 bases and J by 6 bases, with 10 bases left in between. The CDR3 DNA is TGTGCCAGCAGTACTAGTGCCGATACGCAGTATTTT. Its protein product is CASSTSADTQYF.